The sequence of this T cell receptor beta chain was determined in a study of blood T cells in healthy people across ages. Next came a second PCR, run for roughly 7 to 12 cycles, which used a sample-barcoded 5' primer along with a J-beta primer mix. One entry per CDR3 protein, called by TCRdb with MiXCR from the 5' RACE reads. The repertoire has more than 650,000 distinct CDR3 sequences, over 20% of them found once; the top ten carry 22%. As concerns this clonotype: Its antigen is as yet unknown.

Whole-study findings and limits: PBMCs that were unsorted prevented a conclusive naive versus antigen-experienced comparison.

CDR3 length: 15 amino acids. J gave up 0 bases and V 6 bases, and 9 bases lay outside the gene matches. Germline V CDR1 and CDR2: SQVTM, ANQGSEA. The TCR originated in a man in his 70s in good health. Material for sequencing was blood. The rearrangement links TRBV29-1 to TRBJ2-3; 7 nucleotides line up with TRBD1. The CDR3 sequence: CSVKGQVMSTDTQYF. The CDR3 nucleotides are TGCAGCGTCAAAGGACAGGTTATGAGCACAGATACGCAGTATTTT.